This T cell receptor (beta chain) was recovered during a study of Graves' ophthalmopathy and Graves' hyperthyroidism. Overall study context: Peripheral blood was obtained at first diagnosis, ahead of any treatment.

There are many counts of this clonotype. The CDR3 covers 14 residues. The germline V gene has CDR1 SQVTM and CDR2 ANQGSEA. V was cut by 3 bases and J by 10 bases, with 21 bases left in between. Fresh peripheral blood, roughly 9.4 ml, was the PBMC source. Amplified material comprised TCR beta CDR3 regions derived from RNA transcripts. First-round RT-PCR used HTBI primers; second-round multiplex PCR followed. TCRdb used MiXCR to reprocess the multiplex PCR reads, holding one entry per CDR3 protein. The sample has roughly 400,000 distinct CDR3 sequences; 15% to 20% are singletons. The rearrangement uses TRBV29-1 and TRBJ1-2; D might be TRBD1 (5 bases). The TCR originated in a woman aged 18 to 35 with Graves' ophthalmopathy. The sequencing sample was made of peripheral blood. This CDR3 reads CSVDGAVRGRVYTF. The CDR3, as DNA: TGCAGCGTTGATGGGGCCGTTCGGGGAAGGGTCTACACCTTC. Based on the CDR3 plus reference TRBV29-1 and TRBJ1-2, the full variable domain is SAVISQKPSRDICQRGTSLTIQCQVDSQVTMMFWYRQQPGQSLTLIATANQGSEATYESGFVIDKFPISRPNLTFSTLTVSNMSPEDSSIYLCSVDGAVRGRVYTFGSGTRLTVV.